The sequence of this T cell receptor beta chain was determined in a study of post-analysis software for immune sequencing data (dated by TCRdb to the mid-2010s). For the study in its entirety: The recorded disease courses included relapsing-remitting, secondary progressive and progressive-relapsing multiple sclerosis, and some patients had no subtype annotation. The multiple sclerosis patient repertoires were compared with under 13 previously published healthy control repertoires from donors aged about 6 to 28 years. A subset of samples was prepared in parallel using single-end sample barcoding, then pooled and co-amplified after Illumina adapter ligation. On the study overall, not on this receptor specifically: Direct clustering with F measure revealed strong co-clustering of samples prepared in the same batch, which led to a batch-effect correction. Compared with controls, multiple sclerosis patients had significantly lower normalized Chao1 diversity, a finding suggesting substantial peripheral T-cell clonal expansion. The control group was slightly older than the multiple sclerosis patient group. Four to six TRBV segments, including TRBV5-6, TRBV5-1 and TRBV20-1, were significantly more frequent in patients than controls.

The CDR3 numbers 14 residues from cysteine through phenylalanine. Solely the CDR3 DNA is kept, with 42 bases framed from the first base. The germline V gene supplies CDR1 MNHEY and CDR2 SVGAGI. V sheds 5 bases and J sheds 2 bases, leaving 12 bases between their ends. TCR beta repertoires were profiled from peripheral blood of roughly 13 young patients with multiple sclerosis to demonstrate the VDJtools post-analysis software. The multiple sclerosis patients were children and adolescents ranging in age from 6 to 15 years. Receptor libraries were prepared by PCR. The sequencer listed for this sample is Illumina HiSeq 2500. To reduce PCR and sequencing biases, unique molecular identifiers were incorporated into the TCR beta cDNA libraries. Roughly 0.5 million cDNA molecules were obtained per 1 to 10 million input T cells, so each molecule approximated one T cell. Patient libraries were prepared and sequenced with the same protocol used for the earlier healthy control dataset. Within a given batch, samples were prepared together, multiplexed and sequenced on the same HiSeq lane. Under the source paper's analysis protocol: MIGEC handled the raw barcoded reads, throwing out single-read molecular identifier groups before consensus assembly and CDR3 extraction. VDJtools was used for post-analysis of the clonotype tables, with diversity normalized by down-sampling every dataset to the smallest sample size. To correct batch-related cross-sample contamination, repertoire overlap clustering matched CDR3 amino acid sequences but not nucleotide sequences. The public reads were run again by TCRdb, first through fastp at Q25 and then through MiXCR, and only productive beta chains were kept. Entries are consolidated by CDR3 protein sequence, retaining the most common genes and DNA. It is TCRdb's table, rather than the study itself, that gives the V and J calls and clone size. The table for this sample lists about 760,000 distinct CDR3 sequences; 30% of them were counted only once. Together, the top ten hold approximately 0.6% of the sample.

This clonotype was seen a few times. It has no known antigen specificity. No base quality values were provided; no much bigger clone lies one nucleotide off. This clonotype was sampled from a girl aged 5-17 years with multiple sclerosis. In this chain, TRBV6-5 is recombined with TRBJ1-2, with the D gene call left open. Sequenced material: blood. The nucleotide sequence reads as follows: TGTGCCAGCAGTAAGAACGTGGTAAACTATGGCTACACCTTC. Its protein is CASSKNVVNYGYTF.